The 4 T cell receptor beta chains reported below all come from one sample, sequenced in a study of regulatory T cells in long-lasting Graves disease. Indicated time point: newly diagnosed GD, antithyroid drugs for less than 3 months. PBMCs provided the RNA from which the TCR library was made. Construction of the TCR beta libraries employed iRepertoire HTBI primers in conjunction with Arm-PCR of CDR3 regions. TCRdb redid the calling of the multiplex PCR reads with MiXCR, one entry per CDR3 protein. The data contain about 370,000 distinct CDR3 sequences, about 16% of them singletons. The starting material was peripheral blood mononuclear cells (PBMCs), obtained at new diagnosis, from a patient treated with antithyroid drugs. These receptors originate from a female donor with Graves disease.

This clonotype was detected ten times or more. The rearrangement joins TRBV5-6 to TRBJ2-1; D might be TRBD2 (6 bases). The CDR3 totals 11 residues. V was clipped by 9 bases and J by 8 bases, with 12 bases between them. CDR1 SGHDT and CDR2 YYEEEE come from the germline V gene. DNA of the CDR3: TGTGCCACCTCCACGGGGGATGAGCAGTTCTTC. Residues: CATSTGDEQFF.

This chain joins TRBV18 and TRBJ1-5, with 7 positions matching TRBD1. The length of the CDR3 is 13 residues. Unmatched junction bases numbered 2, after V lost 3 bases and J lost 6 bases. From germline, CDR1 is KGHSH and CDR2 LQKENI. CDR3 loop: CASSPTGPQPQHF. The CDR3 nucleotides are TGTGCCAGCTCACCGACAGGGCCTCAGCCCCAGCATTTT.

The chain combines TRBV4-1 with TRBJ2-7, with 9 bases matching TRBD2. This CDR3 is 18 amino acids long. The V gene end was trimmed by 0 bases and the J gene end by 0 bases; junction bases not matched to a gene: 9. The germline V gene has CDR1 MGHRA and CDR2 YSYEKL. CDR3 residues: CASSQDPVAGALSYEQYF. The CDR3 DNA reads TGCGCCAGCAGCCAAGATCCGGTAGCGGGGGCCCTCTCCTACGAGCAGTACTTC.

On this clonotype itself: This may arise from a read error, as a much more abundant clone is one base away. The chain recombines TRBV20-1 with TRBJ2-1; 8 bases are shared with TRBD1. The better agreement between TRBJ2-5 and the DNA end casts doubt on the J call. The CDR3 covers 20 residues. CDR1 is DFQATT, CDR2 SNEGSKA, per germline (reference sequence). CDR3 nucleotide sequence: TGCAGTGCTAGAGATCGGGACGGCTATTCCGGGGTCAGGGGGCTGGAGACCCAGTACTTC. Residues: CSARDRDGYSGVRGLETQYF.